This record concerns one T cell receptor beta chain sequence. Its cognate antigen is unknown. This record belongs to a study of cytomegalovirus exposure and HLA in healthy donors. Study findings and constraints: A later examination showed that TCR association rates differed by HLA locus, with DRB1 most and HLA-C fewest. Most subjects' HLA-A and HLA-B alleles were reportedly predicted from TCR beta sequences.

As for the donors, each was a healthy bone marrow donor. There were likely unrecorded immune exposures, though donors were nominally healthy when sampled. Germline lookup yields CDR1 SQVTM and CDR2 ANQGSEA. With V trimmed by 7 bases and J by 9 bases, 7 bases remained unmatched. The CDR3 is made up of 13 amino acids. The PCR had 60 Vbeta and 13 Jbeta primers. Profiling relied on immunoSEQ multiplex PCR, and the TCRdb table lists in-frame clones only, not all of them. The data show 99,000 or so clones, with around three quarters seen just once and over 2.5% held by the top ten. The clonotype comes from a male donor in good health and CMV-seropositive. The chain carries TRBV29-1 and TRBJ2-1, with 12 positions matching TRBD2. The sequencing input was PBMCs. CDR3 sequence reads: CSAGPSGGVEQFF. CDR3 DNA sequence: TGCAGCGCGGGGCCTAGCGGGGGGGTTGAGCAGTTCTTC.